This T cell receptor beta chain was recorded in a study of shared clonotypes between healthy human individuals. Overall study: Contributing individuals were a couple of females and a few males aged 18 to 49.

Assay used: immunoSEQ multiplex PCR; TCRdb lists only in-frame clones, some missing. The sample lists around 500,000 clones; roughly 80% were seen once. The germline V gene encodes CDR1 MGHRA and CDR2 YSYEKL. This CDR3 has 15 residues. V was pared by 1 base and J by 3 bases, with 5 bases of the junction left unmatched. This chain uses TRBV4-1 with TRBJ2-7; 8 positions match TRBD1. The sequenced sample was PBMCs. The sequence came from a woman between 35 and 50 years old in good health. Some clones in this sample may be carry-over from other donors' samples. The CDR3 DNA is TGCGCCAGCAGCCAAGGGACAGGGAACCTCTACGAGCAGTACTTC. Encoded protein: CASSQGTGNLYEQYF.